The clone carrying this T cell receptor beta chain was counted a few times. These data originate in a study of T cells in Graves' hyperthyroidism and ophthalmopathy. Any patient presenting with uncontrolled infection, other autoimmune disease, pregnancy or lactation was left out. Fresh 10 ml peripheral blood yielded PBMCs. RNA transcripts yielded amplified TCR beta CDR3 regions. When the TCR CDR3 underwent first-round RT-PCR, the HTBI primer set was used. TCRdb re-derived calls from the multiplex PCR reads in MiXCR, one entry per CDR3 protein. Of hundreds of thousands of distinct CDR3 sequences in the sample, approximately 15% were seen once. Source material: blood. The TCR sequence derives from a woman aged 18-35 years with Graves' hyperthyroidism.

Here the CDR3 reads CSAGTSGPGSEQYF. The CDR3 nucleotides read TGCAGTGCAGGGACTAGCGGGCCGGGAAGCGAGCAGTACTTC. The rearrangement links TRBV20-1 to TRBJ2-7; 12 nucleotides line up with TRBD2. CDR1 and CDR2 (germline): DFQATT, SNEGSKA (reference sequence). This CDR3 has 14 amino acids. The junction had 9 bases not matched to a gene; V was cut back by 6 bases and J by 6 bases.